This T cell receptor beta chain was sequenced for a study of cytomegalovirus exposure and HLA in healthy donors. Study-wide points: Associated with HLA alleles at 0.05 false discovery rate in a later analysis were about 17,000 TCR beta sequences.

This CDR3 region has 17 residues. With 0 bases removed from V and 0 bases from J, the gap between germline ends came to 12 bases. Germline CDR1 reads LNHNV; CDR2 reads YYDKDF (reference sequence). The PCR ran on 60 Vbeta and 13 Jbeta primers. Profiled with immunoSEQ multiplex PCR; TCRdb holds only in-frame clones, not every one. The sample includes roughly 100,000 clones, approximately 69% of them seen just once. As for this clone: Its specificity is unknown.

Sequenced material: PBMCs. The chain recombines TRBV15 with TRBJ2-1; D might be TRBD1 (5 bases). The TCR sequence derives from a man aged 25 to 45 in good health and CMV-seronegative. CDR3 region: CATSREGQGGSYNEQFF. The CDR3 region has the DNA TGTGCCACCAGCAGAGAGGGGCAGGGTGGCTCCTACAATGAGCAGTTCTTC.